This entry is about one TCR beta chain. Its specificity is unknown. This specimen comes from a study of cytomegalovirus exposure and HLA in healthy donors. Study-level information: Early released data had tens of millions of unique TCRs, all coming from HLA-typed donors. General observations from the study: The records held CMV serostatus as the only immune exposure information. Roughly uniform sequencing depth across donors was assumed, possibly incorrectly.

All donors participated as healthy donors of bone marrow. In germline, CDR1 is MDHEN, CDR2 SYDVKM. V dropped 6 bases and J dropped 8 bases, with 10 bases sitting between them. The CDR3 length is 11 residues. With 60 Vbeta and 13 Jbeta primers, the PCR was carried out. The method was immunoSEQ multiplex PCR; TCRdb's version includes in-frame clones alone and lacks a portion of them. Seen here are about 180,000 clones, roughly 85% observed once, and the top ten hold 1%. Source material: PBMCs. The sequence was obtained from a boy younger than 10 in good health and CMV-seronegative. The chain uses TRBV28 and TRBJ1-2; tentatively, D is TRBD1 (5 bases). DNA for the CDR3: TGTGCCAGCAGCTCGACAGCCGGCTACACCTTC. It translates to CASSSTAGYTF.